This T cell receptor beta chain comes out of a study of cytomegalovirus exposure and HLA in healthy donors. Study background: Earlier results showed roughly 120 million unique TCR beta sequences derived from about 179 million T cells.

The PCR contained 60 Vbeta and 13 Jbeta primers. The data were produced by immunoSEQ multiplex PCR, yet TCRdb's version contains in-frame clones alone and is incomplete. The repertoire has tens of thousands of clones, roughly 80% of them found once; the top ten carry 2.5% to 3.5%. On this clone itself: As yet, its antigen is unknown.

Study findings and constraints: TCR beta sequences numbering 15,000 to 20,000 were associated with HLA alleles at 0.05 false discovery rate in a later analysis.

V lost 6 bases, J lost 0 bases, and 12 bases lay in between. The CDR3 runs 14 residues. Germline V gene lookup returns CDR1 SNHLY and CDR2 FYNNEI. The chain combines TRBV2 with TRBJ2-7; D perhaps matches TRBD1 (6 bases). The TCR was taken from a woman in her 30s in good health and CMV-seronegative. Source material: PBMCs. The CDR3 nucleotides are TGTGCCAGCAGACTTGGACAGAGCTCCTACGAGCAGTACTTC. Residues: CASRLGQSSYEQYF.